Listed here are 8 T cell receptor delta chains from one sample, sequenced in a study of gamma-delta T cells after stem cell transplantation (dated by TCRdb to 2015 to 2016). The library was made by RT-PCR. This sample was sequenced with an Illumina MiSeq. TCRdb reprocessed the public data with the CATT caller; entries with the same nucleotide sequence were combined afterwards. This sample gives about 5,700 delta-chain clones in total; around 1.9% of them show up just once. The biggest ten clones account for roughly a fifth of the sample. What was sequenced was gamma-delta T cells. These receptors were obtained from a human donor. It is not recorded whose cells these are; they may come from a transplant donor.

Comments on this clone: A much larger clone lies one base from this, so it may be a read error. J is TRDJ1 and V is TRDV2; 13 nucleotides match TRDD3. V shed 3 bases and J 9 bases; nucleotides not matched to a gene: 21. CDR3 length: 19 residues. Looked up from germline, CDR1 is GEAIGNYY and CDR2 is EKD. The CDR3 DNA reads TGTGCCTGTGACCGCGTACTGGGGGATACGCCGGGAGTGACAGCACAACTCATCTTT. Translation gives CACDRVLGDTPGVTAQLIF.

This clone has just a few counts. Given a far larger clone just one base away, this is likely a sequencing read error. Other nucleotide sequences from this sample produce the same CDR3. This rearrangement joins TRDV2 to TRDJ1; no clear D gene. This CDR3 has 16 amino acids. The germline CDR1 and CDR2 sequences are GEAIGNYY and EKD. The DNA for the CDR3 is TGTGCTTGTGACACGGTTGGAGGTATGTATCCTGAAAAACTCATCTTT. This translates into CACDTVGGMYPEKLIF.

For this clone: This probably arose from a read error, given a far larger clone one base away. The identical CDR3 is also encoded by other nucleotide sequences in the sample. The genes are TRDV2 and TRDJ1, with D tentatively TRDD3 (6 bases). The length of the CDR3 is 15 residues. Germline V CDR1 and CDR2: GEAIGNYY, EKD. CDR3 sequence reads: CACDTLGTYTDKLIF. In DNA, the CDR3 is TGTGCCTGCGACACCCTGGGGACTTACACCGATAAACTCATCTTT.

A few counts support this clone. The TCRdb protein, from a much larger clone, departs from this DNA's translation at residue 11, likely by read error; the protein shown derives from the DNA. V is TRDV2 and J is TRDJ1, with 10 nucleotides matching TRDD3. Unmatched junction bases numbered 10, after V lost 3 bases and J lost 1 base. The CDR3 covers 17 residues. The germline V gene has CDR1 GEAIGNYY and CDR2 EKD. DNA of the CDR3: TGTGCCTGTGACCGACTCGGGGGATACGGATGCACCGATAAACTCATCTTT. Encoded protein: CACDRLGGYGCTDKLIF.

As regards this clone: Translating this DNA gives a protein that differs at residue 3 from the TCRdb one, which belongs to a much larger clone; a read error is likely, and the protein shown is this translation. This chain links TRDV2 with TRDJ3, with 11 nucleotides matching TRDD3. Germline CDR1 reads GEAIGNYY; CDR2 reads EKD. The length of the CDR3 is 19 residues. The DNA of the CDR3 is TGTGCCCGTGACCGCCTGTCTGGGGGATACACGGGGGACACCCGACAGATGTTTTTC. It encodes CARDRLSGGYTGDTRQMFF.

Of note for this clone: A far bigger clonotype differs at one base, so this is likely a read error. This chain links TRDV2 with TRDJ1; 12 positions agree with TRDD3. Germline CDR1 and CDR2: GEAIGNYY and EKD. The CDR3 runs 16 residues. CDR3 sequence: CARDRLGDTATDKLIF. The CDR3, as DNA: TGTGCCCGTGACCGACTGGGGGATACCGCCACCGATAAACTCATCTTT.

This clone was seen a handful of times. TCRdb assigns this DNA the protein of a much larger clone, which departs from its translation at residue 5; this likely reflects a read error, and the protein shown comes from translating the DNA. V is TRDV2 and J is TRDJ1; TRDD3 might be the D (5 bases). CDR1 is GEAIGNYY and CDR2 is EKD in the germline V gene. Trimming removed 5 bases at V and 0 bases at J, with 21 bases between. CDR3 length: 17 amino acids. Here the CDR3 DNA reads TGTGCCTGTGTGGTGGTCGGGACCGTGGGGTACACCGATAAACTCATCTTT. It codes for CACVVVGTVGYTDKLIF.

Regarding this clone: Translating this DNA gives a protein that differs at residue 7 from the TCRdb one, which belongs to a much larger clone; a read error is likely, and the protein shown is this translation. The chain couples TRDV2 to TRDJ1, with 12 positions matching TRDD3. The germline V gene encodes CDR1 GEAIGNYY and CDR2 EKD. The CDR3 runs to 19 residues. The V and J ends lost 3 bases and 2 bases, in that order; junction bases with no gene match: 15. DNA of the CDR3: TGTGCCTGTGACCTTGTACTACTTACTGGGGGATACCTAACCGATAAACTCATCTTT. Translating it yields CACDLVLLTGGYLTDKLIF.